This entry concerns a single T cell receptor beta chain. Profiled with immunoSEQ multiplex PCR; TCRdb holds only in-frame clones, not every one. In the table there are some 130,000 clones, 90% of which are singletons. V gave up 1 base and J gave up 3 bases, with 10 bases separating them. Per germline, CDR1 SGHNT and CDR2 YYREEE (reference sequence). This CDR3 has 14 residues. The data derive from a study of blood T cell repertoires in COVID-19. Input material: peripheral blood. The sequence came from a man aged 45-65 years with active COVID-19. The chain is built from TRBV5-4 and TRBJ1-1, with a weak D call TRBD1 (5 bases). The CDR3 spells CASSLRRQHTEAFF. The CDR3 DNA is TGTGCCAGCAGCTTGAGGCGACAGCACACTGAAGCTTTCTTT.